Each of the 7 T cell receptor beta chains below was sequenced from the same sample in a study of T cell responses to AZD1222 COVID-19 vaccine. Generated by immunoSEQ multiplex PCR, the TCRdb table keeps only in-frame clones and is missing some. The sample shows more than 100,000 clones, about 90% of them seen only once. The material was peripheral blood, obtained on day 0 of AZD1222 vaccination. Receptors were obtained from an adult in good health.

This chain connects TRBV20-1 to TRBJ2-7; D is perhaps TRBD1 (5 bases). The CDR3 covers 11 residues. Trimming took 3 bases from V and 3 from J, leaving 6 bases between them. Germline V gene lookup returns CDR1 DFQATT and CDR2 SNEGSKA (reference sequence). DNA of the CDR3: TGCAGTGCTAGGCAGGGCTACGAGCAGTACTTC. Protein product: CSARQGYEQYF.

The genes are TRBV5-8 and TRBJ1-1; TRBD1 agrees at 8 bases. V was clipped by 3 bases and J by 4 bases; unmatched bases: 14. The CDR3 runs to 17 residues. CDR1 SGHTS and CDR2 YDEGEE come from the germline V gene. Here the CDR3 reads CASSWTNRGWGGTEAFF. The CDR3 DNA reads as TGTGCCAGCAGCTGGACCAACAGGGGGTGGGGAGGCACTGAAGCTTTCTTT. The whole variable domain, filled in from reference TRBV5-8 and TRBJ1-1, reads EAGVTQSPTHLIKTRGQQATLRCSPISGHTSVYWYQQALGLGLQFLLWYDEGEERNRGNFPPRFSGRQFPNYSSELNVNALELEDSALYLCASSWTNRGWGGTEAFFGQGTRLTVV.

The genes are TRBV10-2 and TRBJ1-1, with TRBD1 matching 9 bases. The CDR3 is 13 amino acids. The V gene end was trimmed by 6 bases and the J gene end by 4 bases; junction bases not matched to a gene: 3. The germline gives CDR1 WSHSY, CDR2 SAAADI. CDR3 DNA sequence: TGCGCCAGCAGCGGACAGGGGATCACTGAAGCTTTCTTT. Protein product: CASSGQGITEAFF.

V usage is TRBV5-1 and J usage is TRBJ2-7; TRBD2 matches 8 bases. Looked up from germline, CDR1 is SGHRS and CDR2 is YFSETQ. V shed 1 base, J shed 3 bases, and the junction held 0 bases outside the gene matches. The CDR3 extends over 13 amino acids. CDR3 sequence reads: CASSLTSGYEQYF. The CDR3 nucleotides are TGCGCCAGCAGCTTGACTAGCGGCTACGAGCAGTACTTC.

This chain links TRBV9 with TRBJ2-7, with 8 nucleotides matching TRBD1. Germline V lookup: CDR1 SGDLS, CDR2 YYNGEE. This CDR3 has 15 residues. V lost 3 bases, J lost 3 bases, and 8 bases stayed unmatched. The CDR3 here is CASSEGGQAFYEQYF. The CDR3 DNA sequence: TGTGCCAGCAGCGAGGGGGGACAGGCCTTCTACGAGCAGTACTTC.

DNA of the CDR3: TGTGCCTGGAGGGCGGCTAGCGGGGGAGTCTCCTACGAGCAGTACTTC. It encodes CAWRAASGGVSYEQYF. This rearrangement joins TRBV30 to TRBJ2-7; 10 bases line up with TRBD2. The CDR3 runs 16 residues. CDR1 and CDR2 (germline): GTSNPN, SVGIG (reference sequence). V was pared by 3 bases and J by 0 bases, with 8 bases of the junction left unmatched.

DNA of the CDR3: TGTGCCAGCAATCTTCGGGGCTGGAACACTGAAGCTTTCTTT. This encodes CASNLRGWNTEAFF. This chain connects TRBV6-5 to TRBJ1-1; TRBD1 might be the D (5 bases). Germline assignment: CDR1 MNHEY and CDR2 SVGAGI. V was trimmed by 7 bases and J by 1 base, leaving 13 bases between them. CDR3 length equals 14 residues.